The source of this TCR beta chain is a study of T-cell memory formation after mild COVID-19. Study-level results: Specificity for SARS-CoV-2 was not confirmed among the second-wave clones peaking on day 37. The finding that pre-infection memory included some responding clones suggested that cross-reactive memory joined. Contracting clones from day 15 to 85 showed balanced CD4/CD8; later expanders favored CD4+.

Constant-segment primers and 5'RACE yielded cDNA libraries for TCR alpha and TCR beta, each carrying sample barcodes and UMIs. MiXCR, applied by TCRdb to the 5' RACE reads, yields one record per CDR3 protein. The table has approximately 350,000 distinct CDR3 sequences, 10% to 15% seen once. As concerns this clonotype: Its target is not known.

Sequenced material: PBMCs or a T cell subset sorted from them (not recorded which). This receptor was identified in a man between 18 and 35 years old who had mild COVID-19 (a few samples of this study predate the infection). Cell type and time point are not known.

CDR3 DNA: TGTGCCAGCAGCTTAGCCGGGGGGGCGAGCACCGGGGAGCTGTTTTTT. Translated, it gives CASSLAGGASTGELFF. The chain carries TRBV7-2 and TRBJ2-2; TRBD2 agrees at 8 bases. Germline V CDR1 and CDR2: SGHTA, FQGNSA. There are 16 residues in the CDR3. V gave up 0 bases and J gave up 4 bases; unmatched junction bases: 4.